Each of the 9 T cell receptor beta chains below was sequenced from the same sample in a study of cytomegalovirus exposure and HLA in healthy donors listed by TCRdb under 2017. Receptor libraries were prepared by the immunoSEQ multiplex PCR assay. For the multiplex PCR, a mixture combining 60 forward primers for TCR Vbeta segments and 13 reverse primers for TCR Jbeta segments was used. Sourced from immuneACCESS, this table was stored by TCRdb with only in-frame sequences that have V and J called. A share of the clones is absent; for the studies checked, an unresolved V gene accounts for under half, and the remainder has no known explanation. Within this sample are about 160,000 clones, with almost 80% of them counted one time only. Clones ranked in the top ten supply over 0.95% of the sample. The sequencing sample was made of PBMCs. These TCRs come from a woman aged 50 to 60 in good health and CMV-seropositive.

This sequence joins TRBV13 and TRBJ1-2; possibly TRBD1 for D (6 bases). V shed 4 bases and J shed 0 bases, with 15 bases lying between them. Germline values: CDR1 PRHDT, CDR2 FYEKMQ (reference sequence). The CDR3 has 16 residues. CDR3 sequence reads: CASSWYRGQTNYGYTF. For the CDR3, the DNA is TGTGCCAGCAGCTGGTACCGAGGACAGACTAACTATGGCTACACCTTC.

V and J are TRBV2 and TRBJ2-3; 8 bases map to TRBD1. Trimming cost V 4 bases and J 3 bases; bases outside gene matches: 0. Per germline, CDR1 SNHLY and CDR2 FYNNEI. There are 13 residues in the CDR3. The CDR3 sequence is CASSGTGTDTQYF. The DNA of the CDR3 is TGTGCCAGCAGTGGGACAGGGACAGATACGCAGTATTTT.

CDR3 loop: CASSDVYEQYF. In DNA form, the CDR3 reads TGTGCCAGCAGTGACGTCTACGAGCAGTACTTC. This sequence joins TRBV2 and TRBJ2-7, with D hard to call. The V and J ends lost 3 bases and 3 bases respectively, with 3 bases between them. CDR3 length: 11 amino acids. Germline loops: CDR1 SNHLY, CDR2 FYNNEI.

This chain links TRBV6-5 with TRBJ1-1, with 9 nucleotides matching TRBD1. J was trimmed by 8 bases and V by 2 bases; bases with no gene match: 6. The germline CDR1 and CDR2 sequences are MNHEY and SVGAGI. The CDR3 extends over 14 amino acids. CDR3 in amino acids: CASSYGTGTGEAFF. CDR3 in DNA: TGTGCCAGCAGTTACGGGACCGGGACAGGGGAAGCTTTCTTT.

The rearrangement joins TRBV5-6 to TRBJ1-6; 7 nucleotides agree with TRBD1. This CDR3 is 16 amino acids long. Trimming removed 2 bases from V and 6 bases from J; junction bases left unmatched: 8. Germline CDR1 and CDR2: SGHDT and YYEEEE. The CDR3 is CASSLLDRTPNSPLHF. The CDR3 nucleotides read TGTGCCAGCAGCTTACTGGACAGGACGCCTAATTCACCCCTCCACTTT.

The CDR3 reads CASSKQGNYGYTF. The CDR3 nucleotides are TGTGCCAGCAGCAAACAGGGCAACTATGGCTACACCTTC. The chain couples TRBV7-6 to TRBJ1-2; a possible D gene is TRBD1 (6 bases). V shed 5 bases and J shed 2 bases, with 9 bases lying between them. CDR3 length: 13 residues. Germline V gene data show CDR1 as SGHVS and CDR2 as FNYEAQ.

The J gene is TRBJ2-1, the V gene TRBV7-3; 13 nucleotides match TRBD2. The germline gives CDR1 SGHTA, CDR2 FQGTGA. V was pared by 0 bases and J by 3 bases, with 8 bases of the junction left unmatched. There are 19 residues in the CDR3. CDR3 protein: CASSLTGLAGVKVYNEQFF. DNA of the CDR3: TGTGCCAGCAGCTTAACCGGACTAGCGGGAGTCAAAGTCTACAATGAGCAGTTCTTC.

On this clone itself: At one of its ends the junction is not consistent with the germline gene, which may arise from a read error. The gene calls are TRBV7-9 and TRBJ1-1; D remains ambiguous. The CDR3 is 12 amino acids. Germline CDR1 is SEHNR and CDR2 is FQNEAQ (reference sequence). The CDR3: CSSSLGVGEAFF. The CDR3 DNA follows: TGTTCCAGCAGCTTGGGAGTAGGGGAAGCTTTCTTT.

The chain carries TRBV5-1 and TRBJ2-7, with a weak D call TRBD1 (5 bases). Germline V gene sequence: CDR1 SGHRS, CDR2 YFSETQ. CDR3 length: 14 residues. Trimming cost V 4 bases and J 0 bases, with 11 bases left between them. Written as DNA, the CDR3 is TGCGCCAGCAGCCCAGGGCCGTCCTCCTACGAGCAGTACTTC. Protein: CASSPGPSSYEQYF.